This T cell receptor (beta chain) was found in a study of CD8 T cells in Susac syndrome. Across the study: About 6 sequenced Susac syndrome patients had clinically active disease, while about 8 were in remission. At blood draw, Susac syndrome patients were therapy-naive, on corticosteroids, or on intravenous immunoglobulin alone. Study-level findings and limits: Acknowledgment was made by the study that its TCR sequencing and HLA analysis involved a relatively small number of individuals.

The authors reverse transcribed about 0.5 to 1 ug RNA with random hexamers. Each CDR3 protein is one row after TCRdb ran MiXCR on the immunoSEQ multiplex PCR reads. The data contain around 130,000 distinct CDR3 sequences, around 96% of them singletons. Comments on this clonotype: What it recognizes is unknown.

V was clipped by 3 bases and J by 4 bases, with 4 bases between them. The CDR3 sequence is 12 residues long. CDR1 DFQATT and CDR2 SNEGSKA come from the germline V gene (reference sequence). Specimen: CD4+ T cells from PBMCs. The receptor was derived from a human donor with Susac syndrome. The chain combines TRBV20-1 with TRBJ2-6, with no clear D. The CDR3 nucleotides read TGCAGTGCTAGGGAAGGGGCCAACGTCCTGACTTTC. Amino acids: CSAREGANVLTF.